These 27 T cell receptor beta chains were sequenced from one sample in a study of long-term antiretroviral therapy in people with HIV. The assay, immunoSEQ v3.0, was run at survey level. The assay was immunoSEQ multiplex PCR, and TCRdb's table has in-frame clones only and misses some. The data hold under 30,000 clones, with 65% to 90% observed a single time. The sequenced sample was unsorted PBMCs, obtained at the start of antiretroviral therapy, before treatment. Receptor source: a woman under 30 with HIV.

The chain links TRBV28 to TRBJ2-4, with D tentatively TRBD1 or TRBD2 (6 bases each). The CDR3 has 12 amino acids. CDR1 and CDR2 from the germline V gene are MDHEN and SYDVKM. V gave up 2 bases and J gave up 9 bases, with 8 bases separating them. CDR3 in amino acids: CASSLKGGIQYF. Here the CDR3 DNA reads TGTGCCAGCAGTTTAAAGGGGGGCATTCAGTACTTC.

J is TRBJ1-5 and V is TRBV10-2, with TRBD1 matching over 8 bases. V dropped 2 bases and J dropped 9; count of bases not matched to a gene: 9. The CDR3 extends over 15 amino acids. Germline CDR1 reads WSHSY; CDR2 reads SAAADI. DNA of the CDR3: TGCGCCAGCAGTGAGGACTGGACAGGGACGAGGCCCCAGCATTTT. It codes for CASSEDWTGTRPQHF.

This chain connects TRBV4-3 to TRBJ1-1; 10 bases map to TRBD1. V was pared by 4 bases and J by 7 bases, with 3 bases of the junction left unmatched. The germline gives CDR1 LGHNA, CDR2 YSLEER. The CDR3 is 13 amino acids. The CDR3 sequence: CASSPGQGVEAFF. The CDR3 DNA follows: TGCGCCAGCAGCCCTGGACAGGGGGTTGAAGCTTTCTTT.

In its sample, this clone is medium-sized. This sequence joins TRBV5-6 and TRBJ2-3, with 10 bases matching TRBD1. Germline CDR1 SGHDT, CDR2 YYEEEE. Germline trimming cut 5 bases from V and 1 base from J; bases unmatched to any gene: 4. CDR3 length equals 15 residues. CDR3 nucleotides: TGTGCCAGCAGTTTCGGGACAGGGGGCACAGATACGCAGTATTTT. Amino acids: CASSFGTGGTDTQYF.

The chain links TRBV6-1 to TRBJ1-4, with D perhaps matching TRBD1 (5 bases). Germline V gene data show CDR1 as MNHNS and CDR2 as SASEGT. V was clipped by 4 bases and J by 3 bases, with 9 bases between them. This CDR3 region has 14 residues. CDR3 nucleotide sequence: TGTGCCAGCAGTGCGACAGCGGCTAATGAAAAACTGTTTTTT. Its translation is CASSATAANEKLFF.

This clone occurred a few times. The genes are TRBV15 and TRBJ1-2; the match to TRBD1 covers 10 bases. The trim removed 0 bases at V and 5 bases at J, leaving 6 bases unmatched. This CDR3 has 16 residues. Germline V gene sequence: CDR1 LNHNV, CDR2 YYDKDF (reference sequence). CDR3 coding DNA: TGTGCCACCAGCAGAGAACGAGCGGACAGGGGGTATGGCTACACCTTC. Translating it yields CATSRERADRGYGYTF.

V is TRBV19 and J is TRBJ2-7, with D possibly TRBD2 on 5 matching bases. Trimming cost V 5 bases and J 0 bases, with 14 bases left between them. The CDR3 sequence is 15 residues long. The V gene's germline CDR1 is LNHDA and CDR2 SQIVND (reference sequence). CDR3 sequence (DNA): TGTGCCAGTAGTTCGAAAGAGGACTTCTCCTACGAGCAGTACTTC. Translation: CASSSKEDFSYEQYF.

This clone ranks as medium-sized (0.01 to 0.1%). The CDR3 region has the DNA TGCAGCGTCCGAGGCGGACAGGGGACGGGCACTGAAGCTTTCTTT. Amino acids: CSVRGGQGTGTEAFF. The rearrangement links TRBV29-1 to TRBJ1-1, with 9 bases aligning to TRBD1. V gave up 6 bases and J gave up 4 bases; unmatched junction bases: 12. Germline CDR1 reads SQVTM; CDR2 reads ANQGSEA. The CDR3 spans 15 residues.

The CDR3 coding sequence is TGCAGCACCAGCGACCCACAGGCGAACACTGAAGCTTTCTTT. Its protein product is CSTSDPQANTEAFF. The genes are TRBV29-1 and TRBJ1-1, with a tentative D call TRBD1 (5 bases). This CDR3 comprises 14 residues. The V end was cut by 8 bases, the J end by 1 base, with 17 bases between. From germline, CDR1 is SQVTM and CDR2 ANQGSEA.

The chain links TRBV6-1 to TRBJ1-5; TRBD1 is a possible D gene (5 bases). Germline loops: CDR1 MNHNS, CDR2 SASEGT. V was cut by 0 bases and J by 9 bases, with 12 bases left in between. The CDR3 length is 14 residues. The CDR3, as DNA: TGTGCCAGCAGTGAAGCGATAGGGGAGAGGCCCCAGCATTTT. Translation: CASSEAIGERPQHF.

V usage is TRBV7-8 and J usage is TRBJ1-2; D unclear. V was cut by 1 base and J by 4 bases, with 4 bases left in between. Looked up from germline, CDR1 is SGHVS and CDR2 is FQNEAQ. CDR3 length: 12 amino acids. DNA of the CDR3: TGTGCCAGCAGCTTAGACGGCTATGGCTACACCTTC. Protein sequence: CASSLDGYGYTF.

The chain joins TRBV19 to TRBJ1-6, with D perhaps TRBD1 (5 bases). Per the germline V gene, CDR1 is LNHDA and CDR2 is SQIVND (reference sequence). The CDR3 is 15 amino acids. The V and J ends lost 6 bases and 0 bases respectively, with 9 bases between them. The CDR3 region has the DNA TGTGCCAGTAGGGGCGACAGCTCCTATAATTCACCCCTCCACTTT. Translation gives CASRGDSSYNSPLHF.

The genes are TRBV5-1 and TRBJ2-2, with D hard to call. Per germline, CDR1 SGHRS and CDR2 YFSETQ. The CDR3 runs to 15 residues. V gave up 0 bases and J gave up 3 bases, with 9 bases separating them. The CDR3 loop is CASSLAGSYTGELFF. The CDR3 DNA follows: TGCGCCAGCAGCTTGGCAGGCTCGTACACCGGGGAGCTGTTTTTT.

This sequence joins TRBV7-8 and TRBJ2-7; tentative D call: TRBD1 (7 bases). The V end was cut by 1 base, the J end by 3 bases, with 13 bases between. The CDR3 extends over 15 amino acids. Germline lookup yields CDR1 SGHVS and CDR2 FQNEAQ. This CDR3 reads CASSLEAGQIYEQYF. DNA for the CDR3: TGTGCCAGCAGCTTAGAGGCGGGACAGATCTACGAGCAGTACTTC.

V gene TRBV28 combines with J gene TRBJ1-2, with 10 bases fitting TRBD1. V lost 7 bases to trimming and J lost 1 base; unmatched junction nucleotides: 18. Germline CDR1 is MDHEN and CDR2 is SYDVKM. The CDR3 loop spans 19 amino acids. For the CDR3, the DNA is TGTGCCAGCAATGGGTGGTCGACAGGGGGCGGTAGAGGTAACTATGGCTACACCTTC. Amino acids: CASNGWSTGGGRGNYGYTF.

The chain couples TRBV5-1 to TRBJ1-5; D possibly corresponds to TRBD1 (6 bases). The CDR3 has 17 residues. Between the trimmed V and J ends, which lost 4 bases and 5 bases, there was a span of 22 bases. From germline, CDR1 is SGHRS and CDR2 YFSETQ. CDR3 protein: CASSPGALQGLYQPQHF. As DNA, the CDR3 is TGCGCCAGCAGCCCAGGGGCCCTACAGGGTTTGTATCAGCCCCAGCATTTT.

Here the CDR3 reads CASRASGAPTDTQYF. The CDR3 coding sequence is TGTGCCAGCAGGGCTAGCGGGGCCCCCACAGATACGCAGTATTTT. This rearrangement joins TRBV2 to TRBJ2-3, with 9 nucleotides matching TRBD2. Germline loops: CDR1 SNHLY, CDR2 FYNNEI. V trimming: 6 bases; J trimming: 2 bases; junction bases outside the gene matches: 6. CDR3 size: 15 residues.

V is TRBV28 and J is TRBJ2-1; D remains unclear. The germline V gene has CDR1 MDHEN and CDR2 SYDVKM. The CDR3 has 15 amino acids. With 7 bases removed from V and 8 bases from J, the gap between germline ends came to 21 bases. The CDR3 spells CASTSAGPPGDEQFF. The CDR3 DNA follows: TGTGCCAGCACCTCGGCCGGTCCACCGGGCGATGAGCAGTTCTTC.

The V gene is TRBV28, the J gene TRBJ2-5; D is unclear. V was pared by 3 bases and J by 1 base, with 9 bases between. Germline V lookup: CDR1 MDHEN, CDR2 SYDVKM. CDR3 size: 14 residues. The CDR3 nucleotides are TGTGCCAGCAGTTTCTCAGGTTCCCAAGAGACCCAGTACTTC. Translated, it gives CASSFSGSQETQYF.

V gene TRBV10-2 combines with J gene TRBJ2-1, with 8 bases aligning to TRBD1. With V trimmed by 0 bases and J by 9 bases, 4 bases remained unmatched. The CDR3 sequence is 14 residues long. Germline V gives CDR1 WSHSY, CDR2 SAAADI. The CDR3 sequence is CASSESRTGSEQFF. CDR3 nucleotides: TGCGCCAGCAGTGAGTCCCGGACAGGGTCTGAGCAGTTCTTC.

The genes are TRBV2 and TRBJ2-1, with 8 nucleotides matching TRBD2. This CDR3 is 14 amino acids long. Per germline, CDR1 SNHLY and CDR2 FYNNEI. J was trimmed by 4 bases and V by 8 bases; bases with no gene match: 7. The chain's CDR3 is CASYSGVPYNEQFF. The CDR3 nucleotides are TGTGCCAGCTATAGCGGGGTCCCTTACAATGAGCAGTTCTTC.

J is TRBJ2-7 and V is TRBV2, with a possible D match to TRBD1 (5 bases). Germline V gene data show CDR1 as SNHLY and CDR2 as FYNNEI. This CDR3 contains 15 residues. V was pared by 2 bases and J by 3 bases, with 14 bases between. The CDR3 spells CASSESRATNYEQYF. The CDR3 DNA sequence: TGTGCCAGCAGTGAAAGCAGGGCCACAAACTACGAGCAGTACTTC. Full variable domain (rest looked up from reference TRBV2 and TRBJ2-7): EPEVTQTPSHQVTQMGQEVILRCVPISNHLYFYWYRQILGQKVEFLVSFYNNEISEKSEIFDDQFSVERPDGSNFTLKIRSTKLEDSAMYFCASSESRATNYEQYFGPGTRLTVT.

V and J are TRBV18 and TRBJ2-1, with TRBD1 matching over 7 bases. The V segment lost 3 bases and the J segment 8 bases; nucleotides outside the gene matches: 4. Germline CDR1 reads KGHSH; CDR2 reads LQKENI. The CDR3 contains 13 residues. CDR3 protein: CASSPSQGDEQFF. The CDR3 coding sequence is TGTGCCAGCTCACCCAGCCAGGGGGATGAGCAGTTCTTC.

V and J are TRBV28 and TRBJ2-2; D unresolved. Germline CDR1 reads MDHEN; CDR2 reads SYDVKM. V was cut by 7 bases and J by 4 bases, with 10 bases left in between. The CDR3 runs to 13 residues. CDR3 sequence reads: CASTSWSTGELFF. The CDR3 region has the DNA TGTGCCAGCACCTCTTGGTCCACCGGGGAGCTGTTTTTT.

The V call is TRBV5-5, the J call TRBJ1-5; D possibly corresponds to TRBD1 (5 bases). The CDR3 spans 14 residues. Germline V gene data show CDR1 as SGHKS and CDR2 as YYEKEE (reference sequence). Trimming took 1 base from V and 5 from J, leaving 10 bases between them. The CDR3 reads CASSLQGGDQPQHF. The CDR3 DNA reads as TGTGCCAGCAGCTTGCAGGGAGGCGATCAGCCCCAGCATTTT.

The J gene is TRBJ2-1, the V gene TRBV19, with 9 bases identical to TRBD1. Looked up from germline, CDR1 is LNHDA and CDR2 is SQIVND (reference sequence). The CDR3 runs to 19 residues. Germline trimming cut 3 bases from V and 0 bases from J; bases unmatched to any gene: 12. The CDR3 DNA reads as TGTGCCAGTAGTATCTCCGGGACAGGGTTGTATAGCTCCTACAATGAGCAGTTCTTC. Amino acids: CASSISGTGLYSSYNEQFF.

The genes are TRBV5-4 and TRBJ2-5; D gene uncertain. Germline V gives CDR1 SGHNT, CDR2 YYREEE (reference sequence). There are 14 residues in the CDR3. The V and J ends lost 0 bases and 0 bases respectively, with 6 bases between them. CDR3 coding DNA: TGTGCCAGCAGCTTGGTCTGGGACCAAGAGACCCAGTACTTC. Amino acids: CASSLVWDQETQYF.